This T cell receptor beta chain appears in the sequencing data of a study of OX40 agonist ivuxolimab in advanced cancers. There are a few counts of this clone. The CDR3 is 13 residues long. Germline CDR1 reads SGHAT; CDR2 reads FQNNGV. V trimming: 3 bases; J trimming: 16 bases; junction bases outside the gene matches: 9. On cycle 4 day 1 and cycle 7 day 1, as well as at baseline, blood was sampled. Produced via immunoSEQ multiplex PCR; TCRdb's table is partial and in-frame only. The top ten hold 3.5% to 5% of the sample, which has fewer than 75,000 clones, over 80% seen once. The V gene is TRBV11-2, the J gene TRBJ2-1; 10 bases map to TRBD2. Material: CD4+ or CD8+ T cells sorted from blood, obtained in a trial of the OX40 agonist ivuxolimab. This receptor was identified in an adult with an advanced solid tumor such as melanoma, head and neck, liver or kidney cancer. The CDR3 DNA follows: TGTGCCAGCAGCTTGGTGCTAGCGGGAGTTGGATTCTTC. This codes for CASSLVLAGVGFF.